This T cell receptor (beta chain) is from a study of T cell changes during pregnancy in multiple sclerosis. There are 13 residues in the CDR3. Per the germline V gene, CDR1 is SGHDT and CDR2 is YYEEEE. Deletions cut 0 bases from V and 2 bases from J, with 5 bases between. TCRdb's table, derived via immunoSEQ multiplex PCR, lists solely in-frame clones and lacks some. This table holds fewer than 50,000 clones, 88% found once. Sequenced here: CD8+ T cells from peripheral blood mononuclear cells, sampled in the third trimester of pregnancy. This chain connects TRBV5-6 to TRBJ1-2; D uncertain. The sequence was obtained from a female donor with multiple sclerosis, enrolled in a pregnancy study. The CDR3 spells CASSLVRNYGYTF. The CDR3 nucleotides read TGTGCCAGCAGCTTGGTCAGGAACTATGGCTACACCTTC.